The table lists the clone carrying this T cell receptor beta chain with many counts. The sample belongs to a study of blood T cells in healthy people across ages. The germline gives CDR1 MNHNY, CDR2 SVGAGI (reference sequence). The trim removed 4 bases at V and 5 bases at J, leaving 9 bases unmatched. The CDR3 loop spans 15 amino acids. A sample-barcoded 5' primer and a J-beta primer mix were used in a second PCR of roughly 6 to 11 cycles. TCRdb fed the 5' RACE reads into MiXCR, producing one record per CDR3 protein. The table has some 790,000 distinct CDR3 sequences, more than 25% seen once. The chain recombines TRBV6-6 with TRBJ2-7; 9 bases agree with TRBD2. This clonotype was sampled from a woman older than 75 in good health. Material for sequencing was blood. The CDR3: CASSSQGSGGHEQYF. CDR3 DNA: TGTGCCAGCAGTTCCCAGGGTAGCGGGGGCCACGAGCAGTACTTC.